This T cell receptor (beta chain) was documented in a study of OX40 agonist ivuxolimab in advanced cancers. Clones were sequenced by immunoSEQ multiplex PCR, and TCRdb holds only the in-frame ones, with some missing. The sample has tens of thousands of clones, 88% seen once. The CDR3 covers 14 residues. Germline CDR1 reads MNHEY; CDR2 reads SMNVEV (reference sequence). Trimming left V 7 bases short and J 0 bases short, with 10 bases between. The genes are TRBV27 and TRBJ2-1; tentatively, D is TRBD2 (6 bases). The starting material was CD4+ or CD8+ T cells sorted from blood, obtained in a trial of the OX40 agonist ivuxolimab. The receptor comes from an adult with an advanced solid tumor such as melanoma, head and neck, liver or kidney cancer. The DNA of the CDR3 is TGTGCCAGCACTAGCGCATTCTCCTACAATGAGCAGTTCTTC. Encoded protein: CASTSAFSYNEQFF.